Included here is one TCR beta chain sequence, with context. No antigen is known for it. The data are from a study of graft-versus-host responses after intestinal transplantation. In the study overall: In this cohort, recipients had multivisceral, liver-intestinal, or isolated intestinal transplants. The study gave all recipients anti-thymocyte globulin induction, then tacrolimus and steroids for three to four years.

The table came from immunoSEQ multiplex PCR; TCRdb's copy has only in-frame clones and leaves some out. This sample carries about 70,000 clones, roughly 90% of them seen once, and the ten largest clones take less than 4.5%. Broader study findings: Analysis identified GvH clones in recipient marrow, with some appearing first in ileum or blood.

Sequencing used unstimulated CD8+ T cells sorted from spleen or lymph node cells, obtained before transplant. This receptor was taken from a human donor who was the organ donor for an intestinal transplant.

The CDR3 bases are TGTGCCAGCAGCGAGAGCTATGGCTACACCTTC. Translated: CASSESYGYTF. J is TRBJ1-2 and V is TRBV2; no clear D. V was trimmed by 6 bases and J by 4 bases, leaving 6 bases between them. The CDR3 spans 11 residues. CDR1 and CDR2 from the germline V gene are SNHLY and FYNNEI. Filled out from reference TRBV2 and TRBJ1-2, the complete variable domain reads EPEVTQTPSHQVTQMGQEVILRCVPISNHLYFYWYRQILGQKVEFLVSFYNNEISEKSEIFDDQFSVERPDGSNFTLKIRSTKLEDSAMYFCASSESYGYTFGSGTRLTVV.